This T cell receptor beta chain was identified during a study of control samples from healthy donors and cancer patients. Measured with immunoSEQ multiplex PCR; TCRdb has only the in-frame clones, and not every one. Of under 200,000 clones listed, about 94% are singletons. Germline V CDR1 and CDR2: SGHVS, FQNEAQ. CDR3 length: 13 residues. V was shortened by 5 bases and J by 12 bases, with 19 bases between the two germline ends. This TCR was recovered from an older woman in good health. Source material: blood. The chain combines TRBV7-8 with TRBJ1-1; no definite D call. Here the CDR3 DNA reads TGTGCCAGCAGCACCCGGAGGGAGGGCGCGACTTTCTTT. It is translated as CASSTRREGATFF.